This T cell receptor (beta chain) was recovered during a study of blood T cell repertoires in COVID-19 (dated by TCRdb to 2018 to 2021). About the study as a whole: Collaborator samples came from the United States, Italy and Spain and covered acute and convalescent phases of COVID-19. Subjects who had been exposed to COVID-19, were actively infected with it, or had recovered from it provided the deeply sampled blood TCRbeta repertoires that made up the dataset. The material from the prospective study consisted of cDNA or gDNA derived from T cells, B-cell-depleted T cells, or PBMCs. The samples were drawn from two sources: the first 160 participants of the ongoing ImmuneRACE study, and 1,000 to 1,500 subjects contributed by 6 global collaborators. A de-identified subject ID, COVID-19 status, age in years and sex were almost always included in the sample metadata. The repertoires were made available in a free public database intended to serve as a resource for research on the immune response to SARS-CoV-2. Where available, HLA class I and class II types were taken from metadata supplied by the sample provider and were not determined by assay-based typing.

Each collaborating institution followed its own protocols to collect whole blood in K2EDTA tubes. For TCRbeta analysis, collaborators shipped samples as frozen whole blood, isolated PBMCs, or DNA extracted from either of those sample types. What the research found in general, with its limitations: Clinical and demographic metadata were provided uncurated, with the amount varying by source and participant.

TCRbeta CDR3 regions were amplified from genomic DNA by means of the immunoSEQ Assay, a bias-controlled multiplex PCR. As for how the authors treated the data: The number of nucleated cells in each sample was estimated by amplification of reference gene primers within the assay. Sequence reads were collapsed and filtered to measure the absolute abundance of every unique TCRbeta CDR3 rearrangement. Productive Simpson clonality was computed per sample as the square root of Simpson's diversity index over productive rearrangements. What TCRdb holds here is the immuneACCESS table cut down to in-frame rearrangements. Part of the clones is not present; checked against another copy, under half of the missing clones reflect an unresolved V gene, and the others are unexplained. From that table come the V and J calls and clone size; the DNA was used to work out D and trimming. The sample records about 180,000 clones, approximately 83% of which are singletons. 8% to 10% of the sample belongs to the ten largest clones.

Counted from cysteine to phenylalanine, this CDR3 has 11 amino acids. Just the 33-base CDR3 DNA is kept, in frame starting at base 1. Taken from the germline V gene, the CDR1 and CDR2 loops are ENHRY and SYGVKD. Between the V and J ends, shortened by 8 bases and 3 bases respectively, the junction contains 7 bases. Turning to this clone: This receptor's antigen is unknown. It has no much larger one-base neighbor in the sample; base qualities were not kept.

This TCR was sampled from a man in his forties or fifties with active or convalescent COVID-19. The V and J segments used are TRBV10-3 and TRBJ1-1, with the D gene not confidently named. The source material was peripheral blood. The CDR3 here reads CAIREDTEAFF. The nucleotide sequence reads TGTGCCATCCGGGAGGACACTGAAGCTTTCTTT.